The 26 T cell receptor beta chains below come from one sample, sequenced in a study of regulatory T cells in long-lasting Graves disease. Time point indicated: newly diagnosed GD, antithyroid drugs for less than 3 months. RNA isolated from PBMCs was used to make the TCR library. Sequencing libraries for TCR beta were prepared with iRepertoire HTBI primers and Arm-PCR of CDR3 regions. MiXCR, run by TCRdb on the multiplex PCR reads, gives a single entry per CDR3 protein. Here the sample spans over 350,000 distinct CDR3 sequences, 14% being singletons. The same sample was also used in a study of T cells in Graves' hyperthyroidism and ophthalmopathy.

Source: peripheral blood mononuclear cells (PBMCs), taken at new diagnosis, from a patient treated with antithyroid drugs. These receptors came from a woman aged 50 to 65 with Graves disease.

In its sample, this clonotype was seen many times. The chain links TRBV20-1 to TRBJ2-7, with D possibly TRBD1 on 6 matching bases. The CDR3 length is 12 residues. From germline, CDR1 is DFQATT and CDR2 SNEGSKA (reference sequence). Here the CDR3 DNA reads TGCAGCTCGGACAGTGGGGACTACGAGCAGTACTTC. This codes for CSSDSGDYEQYF.

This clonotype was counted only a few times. Here the CDR3 DNA reads TGTGCCAGCAGCCAAGCGGAGGGGCCCACCTTC. Translating it yields CASSQAEGPTF. The chain carries TRBV3-1 and TRBJ1-2; a weak D match, TRBD1 (5 bases). The germline V gene has CDR1 LGHDT and CDR2 YNNKEL (reference sequence). The CDR3 loop spans 11 amino acids. V was trimmed by 1 base and J by 13 bases, leaving 10 bases between them.

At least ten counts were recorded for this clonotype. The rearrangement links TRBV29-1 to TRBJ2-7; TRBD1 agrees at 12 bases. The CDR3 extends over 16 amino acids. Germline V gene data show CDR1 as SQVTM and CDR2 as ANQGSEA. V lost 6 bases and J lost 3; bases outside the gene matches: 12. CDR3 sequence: CSVDIRDRGLYYEQYF. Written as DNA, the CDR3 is TGCAGCGTAGACATCCGGGACAGGGGGCTTTACTACGAGCAGTACTTC.

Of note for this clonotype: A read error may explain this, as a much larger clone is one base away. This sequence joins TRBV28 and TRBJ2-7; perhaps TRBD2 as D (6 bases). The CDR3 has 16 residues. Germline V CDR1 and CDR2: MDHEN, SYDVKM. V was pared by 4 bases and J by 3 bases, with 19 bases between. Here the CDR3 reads CASSSPWTIGDYEQYF. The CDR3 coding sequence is TGTGCCAGCAGTTCACCCTGGACTATCGGAGACTACGAGCAGTACTTC.

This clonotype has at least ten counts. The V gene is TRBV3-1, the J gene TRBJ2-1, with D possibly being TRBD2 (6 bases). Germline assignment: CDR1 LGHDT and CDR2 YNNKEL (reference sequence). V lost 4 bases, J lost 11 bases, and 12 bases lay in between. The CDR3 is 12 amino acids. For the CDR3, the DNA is TGTGCCAGCAGCCCGGAGGGCCGTAAGCAGTTCTTC. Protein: CASSPEGRKQFF.

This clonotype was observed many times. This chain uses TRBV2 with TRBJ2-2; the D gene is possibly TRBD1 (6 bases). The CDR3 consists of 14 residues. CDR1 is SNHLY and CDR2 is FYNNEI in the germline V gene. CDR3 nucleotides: TGTGTCTCAAGCGAGGGGGTTAACACCGGGGAGCTGTTTTTT. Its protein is CVSSEGVNTGELFF.

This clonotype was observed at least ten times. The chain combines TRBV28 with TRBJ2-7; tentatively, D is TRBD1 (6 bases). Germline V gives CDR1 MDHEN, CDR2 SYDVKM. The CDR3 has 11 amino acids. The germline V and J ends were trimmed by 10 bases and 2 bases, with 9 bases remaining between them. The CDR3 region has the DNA TGTGCCACGGACAGAGCCTACGAGCAGTACTTC. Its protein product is CATDRAYEQYF. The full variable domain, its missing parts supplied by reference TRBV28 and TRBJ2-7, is DVKVTQSSRYLVKRTGEKVFLECVQDMDHENMFWYRQDPGLGLRLIYFSYDVKMKEKGDIPEGYSVSREKKERFSLILESASTNQTSMYLCATDRAYEQYFGPGTRLTVT.

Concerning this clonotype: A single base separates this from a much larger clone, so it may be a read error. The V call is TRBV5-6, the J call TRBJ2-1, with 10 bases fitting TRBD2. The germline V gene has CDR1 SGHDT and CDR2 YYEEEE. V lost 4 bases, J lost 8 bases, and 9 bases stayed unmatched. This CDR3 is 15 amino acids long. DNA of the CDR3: TGTGCCAGCAGCCTGACTAGCGGGCGTACGCATGAGCAGTTCTTC. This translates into CASSLTSGRTHEQFF.

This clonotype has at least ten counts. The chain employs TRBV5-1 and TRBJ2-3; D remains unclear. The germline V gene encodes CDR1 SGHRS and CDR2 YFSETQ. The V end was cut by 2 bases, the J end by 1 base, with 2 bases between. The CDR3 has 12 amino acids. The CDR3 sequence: CASSFRTDTQYF. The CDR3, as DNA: TGCGCCAGCAGCTTTCGCACAGATACGCAGTATTTT.

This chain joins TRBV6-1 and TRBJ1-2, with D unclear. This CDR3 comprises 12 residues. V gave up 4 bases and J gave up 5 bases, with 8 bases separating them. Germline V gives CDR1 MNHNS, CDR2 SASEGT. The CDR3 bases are TGTGCCAGCAGTGGCTTAGGGTATGGCTACACCTTC. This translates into CASSGLGYGYTF.

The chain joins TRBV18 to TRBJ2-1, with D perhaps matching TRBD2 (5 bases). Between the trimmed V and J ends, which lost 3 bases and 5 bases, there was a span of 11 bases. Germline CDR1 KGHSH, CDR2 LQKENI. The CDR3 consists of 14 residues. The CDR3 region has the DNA TGTGCCAGCTCACCCCTAACTAGGAACAATGAGCAGTTCTTC. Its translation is CASSPLTRNNEQFF.

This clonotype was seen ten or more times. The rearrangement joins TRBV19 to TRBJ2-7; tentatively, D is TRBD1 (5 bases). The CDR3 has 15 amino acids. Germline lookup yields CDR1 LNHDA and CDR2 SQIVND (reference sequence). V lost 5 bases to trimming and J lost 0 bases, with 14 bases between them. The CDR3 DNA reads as TGTGCCAGTAGTCGGCGGACACCGAGCTCCTACGAGCAGTACTTC. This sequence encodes CASSRRTPSSYEQYF.

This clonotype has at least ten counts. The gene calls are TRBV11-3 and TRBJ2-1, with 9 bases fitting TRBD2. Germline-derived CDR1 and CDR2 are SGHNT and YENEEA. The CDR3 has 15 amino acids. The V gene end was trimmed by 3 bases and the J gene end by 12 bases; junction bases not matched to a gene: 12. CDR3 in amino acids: CASSFMAGGVGTQFF. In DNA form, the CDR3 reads TGTGCCAGCAGCTTTATGGCGGGAGGGGTGGGGACGCAGTTCTTC.

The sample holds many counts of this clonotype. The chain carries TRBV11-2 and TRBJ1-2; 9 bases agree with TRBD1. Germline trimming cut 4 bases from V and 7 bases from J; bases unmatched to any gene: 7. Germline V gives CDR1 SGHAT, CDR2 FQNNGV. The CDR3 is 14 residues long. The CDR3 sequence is CASSSPGQGRGYTF. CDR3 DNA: TGTGCCAGCAGCTCGCCGGGACAGGGACGTGGCTACACCTTC.

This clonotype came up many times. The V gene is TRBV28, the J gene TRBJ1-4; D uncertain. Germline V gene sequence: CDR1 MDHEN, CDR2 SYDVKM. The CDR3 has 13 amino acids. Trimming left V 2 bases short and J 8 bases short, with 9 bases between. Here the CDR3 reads CASSLLPGEKLFF. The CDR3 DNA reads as TGTGCCAGCAGTTTACTGCCTGGGGAAAAACTGTTTTTT.

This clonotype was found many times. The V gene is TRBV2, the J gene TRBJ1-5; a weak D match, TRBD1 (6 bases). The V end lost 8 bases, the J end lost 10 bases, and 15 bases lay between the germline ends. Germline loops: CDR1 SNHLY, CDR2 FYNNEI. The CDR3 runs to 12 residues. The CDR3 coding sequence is TGTGCCAGCTCATTACCAGGGACACCCCAGCATTTT. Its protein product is CASSLPGTPQHF.

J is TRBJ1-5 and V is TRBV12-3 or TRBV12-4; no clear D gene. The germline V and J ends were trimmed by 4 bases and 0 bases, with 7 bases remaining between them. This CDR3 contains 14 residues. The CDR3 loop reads CASSSADSNQPQHF. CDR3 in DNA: TGTGCCAGCAGTTCGGCAGATAGCAATCAGCCCCAGCATTTT.

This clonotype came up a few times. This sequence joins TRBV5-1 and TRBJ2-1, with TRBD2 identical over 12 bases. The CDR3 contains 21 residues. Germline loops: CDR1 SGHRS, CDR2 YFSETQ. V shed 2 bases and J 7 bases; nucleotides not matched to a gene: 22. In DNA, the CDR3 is TGCGCCAGCAGCTTACCCCATGAGACTAGCGGGAGAGTCCGTATGAGTAATGAGCAGTTCTTC. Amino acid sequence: CASSLPHETSGRVRMSNEQFF.

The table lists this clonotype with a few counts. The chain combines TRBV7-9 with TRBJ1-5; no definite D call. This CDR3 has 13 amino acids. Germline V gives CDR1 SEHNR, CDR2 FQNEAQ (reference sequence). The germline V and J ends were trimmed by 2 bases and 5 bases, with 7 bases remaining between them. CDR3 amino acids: CASSLSNDQPQHF. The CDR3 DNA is TGTGCCAGCAGCTTATCCAATGATCAGCCCCAGCATTTT.

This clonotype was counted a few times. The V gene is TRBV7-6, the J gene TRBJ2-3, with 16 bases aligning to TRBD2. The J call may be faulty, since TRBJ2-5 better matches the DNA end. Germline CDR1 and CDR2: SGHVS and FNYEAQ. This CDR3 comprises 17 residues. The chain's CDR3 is CASSNGTSGRAIKTQYF. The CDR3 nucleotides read TGTGCCAGCAGCAATGGGACTAGCGGGAGGGCCATAAAGACCCAGTACTTC.

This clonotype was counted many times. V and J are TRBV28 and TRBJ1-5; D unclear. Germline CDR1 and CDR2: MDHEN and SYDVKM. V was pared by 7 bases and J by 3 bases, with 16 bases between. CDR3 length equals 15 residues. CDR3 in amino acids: CASTFALGDNQPQHF. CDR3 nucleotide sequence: TGTGCCAGCACCTTTGCTCTGGGAGACAATCAGCCCCAGCATTTT.

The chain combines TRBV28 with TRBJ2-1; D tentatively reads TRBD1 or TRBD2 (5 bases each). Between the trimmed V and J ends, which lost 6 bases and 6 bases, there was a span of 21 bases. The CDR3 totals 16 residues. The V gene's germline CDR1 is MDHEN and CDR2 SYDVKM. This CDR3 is CASSLVGPEGSNEQFF. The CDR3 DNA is TGTGCCAGCAGCCTCGTGGGCCCTGAGGGGAGCAATGAGCAGTTCTTC.

CDR3 coding DNA: TGCGCCAGCAGCATTAGCGGCCTCAATGAGCAGTTCTTC. Protein sequence: CASSISGLNEQFF. The chain has TRBV5-1 and TRBJ2-1; tentatively, D is TRBD2 (6 bases). V lost 4 bases and J 6 bases, leaving 11 bases between the germline ends. The germline V gene has CDR1 SGHRS and CDR2 YFSETQ. The CDR3 length is 13 residues.

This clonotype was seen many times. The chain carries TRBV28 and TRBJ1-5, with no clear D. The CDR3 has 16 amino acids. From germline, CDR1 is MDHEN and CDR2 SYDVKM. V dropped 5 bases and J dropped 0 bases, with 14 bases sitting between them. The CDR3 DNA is TGTGCCAGCAGTCCACTCGGAGGATATAGCAATCAGCCCCAGCATTTT. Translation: CASSPLGGYSNQPQHF. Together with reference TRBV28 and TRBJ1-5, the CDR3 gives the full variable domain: DVKVTQSSRYLVKRTGEKVFLECVQDMDHENMFWYRQDPGLGLRLIYFSYDVKMKEKGDIPEGYSVSREKKERFSLILESASTNQTSMYLCASSPLGGYSNQPQHFGDGTRLSIL.

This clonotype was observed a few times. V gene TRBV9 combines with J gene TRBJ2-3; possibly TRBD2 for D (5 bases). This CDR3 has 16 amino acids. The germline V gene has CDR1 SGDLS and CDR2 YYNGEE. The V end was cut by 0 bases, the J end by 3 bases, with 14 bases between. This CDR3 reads CASSVATNGGTDTQYF. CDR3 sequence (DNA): TGTGCCAGCAGCGTAGCTACGAATGGAGGTACAGATACGCAGTATTTT.

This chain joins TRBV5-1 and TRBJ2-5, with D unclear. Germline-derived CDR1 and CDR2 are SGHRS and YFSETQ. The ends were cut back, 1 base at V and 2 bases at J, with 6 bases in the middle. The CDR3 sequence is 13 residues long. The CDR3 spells CASSLNLQETQYF. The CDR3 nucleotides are TGCGCCAGCAGCTTGAATCTACAAGAGACCCAGTACTTC. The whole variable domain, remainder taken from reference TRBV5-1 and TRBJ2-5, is KAGVTQTPRYLIKTRGQQVTLSCSPISGHRSVSWYQQTPGQGLQFLFEYFSETQRNKGNFPGRFSGRQFSNSRSEMNVSTLELGDSALYLCASSLNLQETQYFGPGTRLLVL.